Below, 28 T cell receptor beta chains from the same sample are listed, as sequenced in a study of human T cells and chemical hapten exposure. Each CDR3 protein gets one entry after TCRdb re-called the RACE reads with MiXCR. The sample holds 100,000 or so distinct CDR3 sequences, approximately 10% seen once. Time point of the sample: patch test 1, 2 weeks after DPC sensitization. Treatment: therapeutic diphenylcyclopropenone sensitization with weekly scalp DPC. Sequenced material: whole blood, taken in connection with sensitization to the hapten diphenylcyclopropenone (DPC). Receptors originate from a man in his forties with alopecia areata. Some clones in this sample may be carry-over from other donors' samples.

This chain connects TRBV18 to TRBJ1-1; a possible D gene is TRBD1 (6 bases). CDR1 is KGHSH and CDR2 is LQKENI in the germline V gene. The CDR3 has 17 residues. Trimming pared 2 bases from V and 1 base from J, leaving 17 bases between. CDR3 sequence (DNA): TGTGCCAGCTCACCAATGTCGGCAGGGGTGAAGAACACTGAAGCTTTCTTT. This codes for CASSPMSAGVKNTEAFF.

The V gene is TRBV27, the J gene TRBJ2-6; D possibly uses TRBD1 or TRBD2 (6 bases each). The V gene's germline CDR1 is MNHEY and CDR2 SMNVEV (reference sequence). V lost 3 bases to trimming and J lost 5 bases, with 11 bases between them. The CDR3 loop spans 15 amino acids. CDR3 amino acids: CASSFRGVRANVLTF. The CDR3 nucleotides read TGTGCCAGCAGTTTTAGGGGGGTTAGGGCCAACGTCCTGACTTTC. Variable domain in full (rest from reference TRBV27 and TRBJ2-6): EAQVTQNPRYLITVTGKKLTVTCSQNMNHEYMSWYRQDPGLGLRQIYYSMNVEVTDKGDVPEGYKVSRKEKRNFPLILESPSPNQTSLYFCASSFRGVRANVLTFGAGSRLTVL.

This clonotype showed up just a few times. V and J are TRBV3-1 and TRBJ2-5, with 10 bases lining up with TRBD2. Germline assignment: CDR1 LGHDT and CDR2 YNNKEL (reference sequence). The CDR3 sequence is 16 residues long. The V segment lost 1 base and the J segment 2 bases; nucleotides outside the gene matches: 4. The CDR3, as DNA: TGTGCCAGCAGCCAAGTTCTAGCGGGAGAGCAAGAGACCCAGTACTTC. This gives the protein CASSQVLAGEQETQYF.

This clonotype was detected ten times or more. This chain connects TRBV7-9 to TRBJ2-4, with 8 positions matching TRBD1. This CDR3 contains 15 residues. CDR1 is SEHNR and CDR2 is FQNEAQ in the germline V gene (reference sequence). The J segment lost 7 bases and the V segment lost 7 bases, leaving 12 bases of the junction unmatched. The CDR3 region has the DNA TGTGCCAGCACCCTGGACAGGGAGTATATGAACATTCAGTACTTC. As protein: CASTLDREYMNIQYF.

The J gene is TRBJ1-1, the V gene TRBV20-1, with D maybe TRBD1 (6 bases). Germline lookup yields CDR1 DFQATT and CDR2 SNEGSKA (reference sequence). Deletions cut 6 bases from V and 1 base from J, with 15 bases between. The CDR3 is 14 residues long. This CDR3 is CSALLLQGNTEAFF. The DNA for the CDR3 is TGCAGTGCCCTCCTCTTACAGGGGAACACTGAAGCTTTCTTT.

The gene calls are TRBV20-1 and TRBJ2-2; a possible D gene is TRBD1 (5 bases). CDR1 and CDR2 (germline): DFQATT, SNEGSKA (reference sequence). This CDR3 is built from 13 residues. The germline V and J ends were trimmed by 6 bases and 5 bases, with 13 bases remaining between them. In DNA form, the CDR3 reads TGCAGTGCCCCAGGGTCAGGGACCGGGGAGCTGTTTTTT. Its translation: CSAPGSGTGELFF.

The V and J genes are TRBV12-3 or TRBV12-4 and TRBJ1-5; D is unresolved. The CDR3 is 15 amino acids. V was shortened by 6 bases and J by 3 bases, with 15 bases between the two germline ends. CDR3 coding DNA: TGTGCCAGCAGCCAACTAGACACATCCAATCAGCCCCAGCATTTT. It translates to CASSQLDTSNQPQHF.

J is TRBJ2-3 and V is TRBV20-1; 16 positions agree with TRBD2. V was clipped by 5 bases and J by 3 bases; unmatched bases: 11. The CDR3 sequence is 18 residues long. Per germline, CDR1 DFQATT and CDR2 SNEGSKA (reference sequence). Here the CDR3 reads CSAASGTSGRGRTDTQYF. The CDR3 DNA is TGCAGTGCTGCATCCGGGACTAGCGGGAGGGGCAGGACAGATACGCAGTATTTT.

This clonotype came up many times. The chain is built from TRBV29-1 and TRBJ2-3; D is undetermined. The CDR3 is made up of 15 amino acids. Germline V gene lookup returns CDR1 SQVTM and CDR2 ANQGSEA. V lost 6 bases to trimming and J lost 2 bases, with 18 bases between them. CDR3: CSVHRQGPHTDTQYF. CDR3 nucleotides: TGCAGCGTCCACAGACAAGGCCCCCACACAGATACGCAGTATTTT.

At least ten counts were recorded for this clonotype. The V and J genes are TRBV3-1 and TRBJ2-1, with a weak D call TRBD2 (5 bases). The CDR3 extends over 12 amino acids. Germline V gives CDR1 LGHDT, CDR2 YNNKEL (reference sequence). V was shortened by 2 bases and J by 9 bases, with 8 bases between the two germline ends. The CDR3 coding sequence is TGTGCCAGCAGCCAACTAGGGAGTGAGCAGTTCTTC. Protein sequence: CASSQLGSEQFF.

There are many counts of this clonotype. The chain is built from TRBV6-2 or TRBV6-3 and TRBJ2-6; D gene unclear. Trimming removed 6 bases at V and 4 bases at J, with 10 bases between. The CDR3 spans 14 residues. Per the germline V gene, CDR1 is MNHEY and CDR2 is SVGEGT. The CDR3 loop reads CASSLSSGANVLTF. The CDR3 DNA is TGTGCCAGCAGCCTTTCCTCCGGGGCCAACGTCCTGACTTTC.

In its sample, this clonotype was seen a few times. This rearrangement joins TRBV6-4 to TRBJ2-1, with 13 bases that match TRBD2. Trimming cost V 5 bases and J 6 bases; bases outside gene matches: 4. The CDR3 has 15 amino acids. Per germline, CDR1 MRHNA and CDR2 SNTAGT. The CDR3 region has the DNA TGTGCCAGCAGTCGGACTAGCGGGAGTGTCAATGAGCAGTTCTTC. It encodes CASSRTSGSVNEQFF.

This clonotype appeared many times. The rearrangement links TRBV30 to TRBJ1-2, with 7 bases fitting TRBD1. Per germline, CDR1 GTSNPN and CDR2 SVGIG (reference sequence). The CDR3 totals 13 residues. Trimming cost V 2 bases and J 4 bases; bases outside gene matches: 4. CDR3 DNA sequence: TGTGCCTGGAGTCGGGACAGACCCTATGGCTACACCTTC. As protein: CAWSRDRPYGYTF.

This clonotype was seen only a few times. The V and J genes are TRBV12-3 or TRBV12-4 and TRBJ2-7, with 7 nucleotides matching TRBD1. V gave up 2 bases and J gave up 2 bases; unmatched junction bases: 15. The length of the CDR3 is 18 residues. CDR3: CASSLYSRGRSGAYEQYF. DNA for the CDR3: TGTGCCAGCAGTTTATACAGCAGGGGGAGAAGTGGGGCCTACGAGCAGTACTTC.

This clonotype was seen a handful of times. The chain is built from TRBV11-3 and TRBJ1-1; D gene uncertain. Deletions cut 5 bases from V and 0 bases from J, with 7 bases between. The CDR3 covers 13 residues. The germline V gene encodes CDR1 SGHNT and CDR2 YENEEA. The CDR3 DNA reads as TGTGCCAGCAGCCCGAAGATGAACACTGAAGCTTTCTTT. As protein: CASSPKMNTEAFF.

This rearrangement joins TRBV10-3 to TRBJ2-1; 14 nucleotides match TRBD2. This CDR3 is 15 amino acids long. Germline CDR1 ENHRY, CDR2 SYGVKD. The junction had 8 bases not matched to a gene; V was cut back by 6 bases and J by 10 bases. The DNA for the CDR3 is TGTGCCATCAGCCCGACTAGCGGGAGGGCGGAGGAGCAGTTCTTC. Its translation: CAISPTSGRAEEQFF.

This clonotype has ten or more counts. The J gene is TRBJ2-1, the V gene TRBV5-1; 10 nucleotides match TRBD2. This CDR3 is built from 17 residues. Germline V lookup: CDR1 SGHRS, CDR2 YFSETQ. V dropped 3 bases and J dropped 2; count of bases not matched to a gene: 8. The DNA for the CDR3 is TGCGCCAGCAGCTACTTCTCGACTAGCGGGCCCTACAATGAGCAGTTCTTC. Amino acids: CASSYFSTSGPYNEQFF.

The V gene is TRBV29-1, the J gene TRBJ2-3; possible D gene TRBD2, 6 bases. Germline V gene data show CDR1 as SQVTM and CDR2 as ANQGSEA. Trimming cost V 6 bases and J 2 bases, with 15 bases left between them. This CDR3 contains 14 residues. CDR3 DNA sequence: TGCAGCGTCCAATCGGGACTGCTCACAGATACGCAGTATTTT. It is translated as CSVQSGLLTDTQYF.

The chain couples TRBV10-3 to TRBJ2-5; TRBD2 matches at 8 bases. The junction had 11 bases not matched to a gene; V was cut back by 6 bases and J by 5 bases. The CDR3 length is 15 residues. The germline V gene encodes CDR1 ENHRY and CDR2 SYGVKD. In DNA, the CDR3 is TGTGCCATCAGCCCCACGGGGGGGCCGGAGGAGACCCAGTACTTC. It translates to CAISPTGGPEETQYF.

The genes are TRBV5-1 and TRBJ2-7; TRBD2 matches 13 bases. This CDR3 is 16 amino acids long. The V gene end was trimmed by 2 bases and the J gene end by 2 bases; junction bases not matched to a gene: 4. Per germline, CDR1 SGHRS and CDR2 YFSETQ. The CDR3 sequence: CASSFGTSGDTYEQYF. The DNA for the CDR3 is TGCGCCAGCAGCTTTGGGACTAGCGGGGACACCTACGAGCAGTACTTC.

The chain carries TRBV6-5 and TRBJ2-7; the D is unclear. Germline lookup yields CDR1 MNHEY and CDR2 SVGAGI. The CDR3 runs 12 residues. Trimming cost V 6 bases and J 0 bases, with 6 bases left between them. The CDR3 nucleotides are TGTGCCAGCAGAACAGACTCCTACGAGCAGTACTTC. Translated: CASRTDSYEQYF.

The V and J genes are TRBV29-1 and TRBJ1-1; 7 nucleotides match TRBD1. This CDR3 spans 13 amino acids. The V gene's germline CDR1 is SQVTM and CDR2 ANQGSEA. The ends lost 6 bases at V and 4 bases at J; junction bases unmatched: 8. The CDR3 DNA reads TGCAGCGTGGGGACTGACAGGGCCACTGAAGCTTTCTTT. This gives the protein CSVGTDRATEAFF. The full variable domain, completed using reference TRBV29-1 and TRBJ1-1, is SAVISQKPSRDICQRGTSLTIQCQVDSQVTMMFWYRQQPGQSLTLIATANQGSEATYESGFVIDKFPISRPNLTFSTLTVSNMSPEDSSIYLCSVGTDRATEAFFGQGTRLTVV.

The rearrangement joins TRBV27 to TRBJ2-7; 11 nucleotides match TRBD2. CDR1 is MNHEY, CDR2 SMNVEV, per germline (reference sequence). With V trimmed by 2 bases and J by 5 bases, 5 bases remained unmatched. This CDR3 spans 15 amino acids. The CDR3 loop reads CASSLGSSGRNEQYF. CDR3 bases: TGTGCCAGCAGTTTAGGGTCTAGCGGGAGGAACGAGCAGTACTTC.

This clonotype was observed a few times. This rearrangement joins TRBV6-2 or TRBV6-3 to TRBJ2-7; 12 bases map to TRBD1. The CDR3 is 16 amino acids. Germline lookup yields CDR1 MNHEY and CDR2 SVGEGT. J lost 3 bases, V lost 2 bases, and 5 bases had no gene match. The CDR3 loop is CASSYGTGGSIYEQYV. CDR3 DNA sequence: TGTGCCAGCAGTTACGGGACAGGGGGCTCTATCTACGAGCAGTACGTC.

This clonotype was seen repeatedly, ten times or more. The chain uses TRBV28 and TRBJ1-5; D not resolved. Trimming pared 6 bases from V and 0 bases from J, leaving 9 bases between. CDR1 is MDHEN and CDR2 is SYDVKM in the germline V gene. The CDR3 is made up of 14 amino acids. Here the CDR3 reads CASRGRYSNQPQHF. DNA for the CDR3: TGTGCCAGCAGGGGGAGGTATAGCAATCAGCCCCAGCATTTT.

This clonotype was seen a handful of times. J is TRBJ1-1 and V is TRBV7-2; D uncertain. Trimming took 5 bases from V and 2 from J, leaving 12 bases between them. Germline V lookup: CDR1 SGHTA, CDR2 FQGNSA. This CDR3 is 14 amino acids long. CDR3 bases: TGTGCCAGCAGCCGGCCGGTGGGCAACACTGAAGCTTTCTTT. This sequence encodes CASSRPVGNTEAFF.

The chain joins TRBV27 to TRBJ2-2; the match to TRBD2 covers 10 bases. In germline, CDR1 is MNHEY, CDR2 SMNVEV (reference sequence). This CDR3 spans 15 amino acids. J was trimmed by 6 bases and V by 3 bases; bases with no gene match: 4. CDR3 DNA sequence: TGTGCCAGCAGTTTTGGAGCGGGAGGGCCCGGGGAGCTGTTTTTT. Amino acid sequence: CASSFGAGGPGELFF.

This sequence joins TRBV7-8 and TRBJ2-5, with 9 bases matching TRBD2. J was trimmed by 4 bases and V by 5 bases; bases with no gene match: 14. CDR3 length: 17 amino acids. Germline V gives CDR1 SGHVS, CDR2 FQNEAQ. The CDR3 spells CASSLGFSGSWGETQYF. DNA for the CDR3: TGTGCCAGCAGCCTAGGATTTAGCGGGAGCTGGGGAGAGACCCAGTACTTC.